One and the same sample provided the 16 T cell receptor beta chains below, sequenced in a study of naive and memory T cell subsets. Amplification of ligated cDNA took four PCR rounds with SP2 and nested alpha and beta constant primers. One entry per CDR3 protein, called by TCRdb with MiXCR from the 5' RACE reads. This table has approximately 52,000 distinct CDR3 sequences, approximately 4.5% appearing once. TCR cDNA received a 3' ligated oligonucleotide that carried a UMI. The origin of the receptors is a female donor in good health.

This clonotype appeared many times. This rearrangement joins TRBV12-3 or TRBV12-4 to TRBJ2-7, with 11 bases identical to TRBD1. V lost 0 bases, J lost 8 bases, and 9 bases stayed unmatched. The CDR3 has 16 amino acids. CDR3 loop: CASSLALDRGRRQQYF. CDR3 sequence (DNA): TGTGCCAGCAGTTTAGCCCTGGACAGGGGGCGCAGACAGCAGTACTTC.

This clonotype was observed many times. This chain joins TRBV28 and TRBJ2-3, with TRBD2 matching 10 bases. In germline, CDR1 is MDHEN, CDR2 SYDVKM. This CDR3 has 15 residues. V lost 6 bases, J lost 3 bases, and 6 bases stayed unmatched. The CDR3 sequence: CASSTAGGPTDTQYF. The CDR3 nucleotides are TGTGCCAGCAGCACAGCGGGAGGGCCGACAGATACGCAGTATTTT.

Ten or more counts support this clonotype. V and J are TRBV7-6 and TRBJ1-1; 8 nucleotides align to TRBD1. V lost 4 bases and J lost 3; bases outside the gene matches: 7. The CDR3 sequence is 15 residues long. The germline CDR1 and CDR2 sequences are SGHVS and FNYEAQ. This CDR3 reads CASSSFDRGYTEAFF. The CDR3 DNA sequence: TGTGCCAGCAGCTCCTTTGACAGGGGCTACACTGAAGCTTTCTTT.

Ten or more counts support this clonotype. The chain uses TRBV30 and TRBJ2-4, with D possibly being TRBD2 (7 bases). V was cut by 6 bases and J by 5 bases, with 11 bases left in between. Germline CDR1 GTSNPN, CDR2 SVGIG (reference sequence). The CDR3 is 12 residues long. For the CDR3, the DNA is TGTGCCTGTGAAGGGGGGGAAAACATTCAGTACTTC. Its protein product is CACEGGENIQYF.

This clonotype was counted ten times or more. Written as DNA, the CDR3 is TGCAGCGTTGATTTGTCCCACACAGATACGCAGTATTTT. It is translated as CSVDLSHTDTQYF. V usage is TRBV29-1 and J usage is TRBJ2-3; D remains ambiguous. The CDR3 loop spans 13 amino acids. Per the germline V gene, CDR1 is SQVTM and CDR2 is ANQGSEA. V dropped 3 bases and J dropped 2 bases, with 9 bases sitting between them.

This CDR3 reads CASISCSYEQYF. The CDR3 nucleotides are TGTGCCAGCATCAGCTGCTCCTACGAGCAGTACTTC. V is TRBV2 and J is TRBJ2-7, with D hard to call. The V end lost 7 bases, the J end lost 0 bases, and 7 bases lay between the germline ends. The V gene's germline CDR1 is SNHLY and CDR2 FYNNEI. This CDR3 is built from 12 residues.

The sample holds many counts of this clonotype. This chain connects TRBV12-3 or TRBV12-4 to TRBJ2-5; TRBD2 agrees at 9 bases. The trim removed 6 bases at V and 6 bases at J, leaving 8 bases unmatched. The CDR3 spans 14 residues. The CDR3 loop reads CASRLAGMSKTQYF. CDR3 nucleotide sequence: TGTGCCAGCAGGCTAGCGGGAATGTCAAAGACCCAGTACTTC.

This clonotype has more than one count but fewer than ten. The chain links TRBV28 to TRBJ2-3; 10 bases are shared with TRBD2. CDR1 is MDHEN, CDR2 SYDVKM, per germline. The CDR3 loop spans 17 amino acids. The junction had 12 bases not matched to a gene; V was cut back by 8 bases and J by 1 base. The CDR3 reads CASVWSGRAGGTDTQYF. CDR3 nucleotide sequence: TGTGCCAGCGTATGGAGCGGGAGGGCTGGGGGCACAGATACGCAGTATTTT.

This chain links TRBV20-1 with TRBJ2-7; possibly TRBD1 or TRBD2 for D (5 bases each). Trimming took off 6 bases at V and 6 bases at J, with 18 bases between the two ends. The CDR3 is 13 amino acids. Germline V CDR1 and CDR2: DFQATT, SNEGSKA (reference sequence). The CDR3 here is CSAKGLALSEQYF. As DNA, the CDR3 is TGCAGTGCCAAGGGGCTAGCTCTCTCCGAGCAGTACTTC.

This clonotype was detected ten times or more. J is TRBJ1-2 and V is TRBV19; D gene ambiguous. Germline V CDR1 and CDR2: LNHDA, SQIVND (reference sequence). Trimming took 6 bases from V and 8 from J, leaving 31 bases between them. The CDR3 spans 18 residues. The CDR3 nucleotides are TGTGCCAGTAGCCCCATTTGGACTCGCAACGTTGAATCGGGCGGCTACACCTTC. Translating gives CASSPIWTRNVESGGYTF.

This clonotype was seen at least ten times. The chain couples TRBV29-1 to TRBJ1-1; D call uncertain. V was clipped by 6 bases and J by 2 bases, with 4 bases between them. Germline CDR1 and CDR2: SQVTM and ANQGSEA. The CDR3 runs 10 residues. The CDR3 loop is CSVANTEAFF. The CDR3 DNA reads as TGCAGCGTGGCAAACACTGAAGCTTTCTTT.

This clonotype came up a few times. One end of the junction is discordant with germline, which a read error may explain. This chain uses TRBV14 with TRBJ2-3; D uncertain. Germline V lookup: CDR1 SGHDN, CDR2 FVKESK. The CDR3 spans 16 residues. The CDR3 region is CASSEDQVWATDTQYF. Written as DNA, the CDR3 is TGTGCCAGCAGCGAAGATCAGGTGTGGGCCACAGATACGCAGTATTTT.

This clonotype was seen repeatedly, ten times or more. The J gene is TRBJ1-2, the V gene TRBV27; weak D call: TRBD1 (5 bases). CDR3 length: 13 residues. CDR1 is MNHEY and CDR2 is SMNVEV in the germline V gene (reference sequence). The V end was cut by 4 bases, the J end by 2 bases, with 8 bases between. This CDR3 is CASSWEGNYGYTF. In DNA, the CDR3 is TGTGCCAGCAGTTGGGAGGGGAACTATGGCTACACCTTC.

In this sample, this clonotype turned up many times. The chain employs TRBV6-2 or TRBV6-3 and TRBJ2-1, with D possibly being TRBD2 (5 bases). Trimming removed 0 bases from V and 2 bases from J, with 11 bases in between. CDR3 length equals 16 residues. Germline V gene data show CDR1 as MNHEY and CDR2 as SVGEGT. CDR3 coding DNA: TGTGCCAGCAGTTACTCTGGGCTAGCAGCCTACAATGAGCAGTTCTTC. Protein sequence: CASSYSGLAAYNEQFF.

This clonotype was seen repeatedly, ten times or more. The rearrangement joins TRBV19 to TRBJ2-3; D gene ambiguous. The germline CDR1 and CDR2 sequences are LNHDA and SQIVND (reference sequence). V was trimmed by 6 bases and J by 11 bases, leaving 12 bases between them. The CDR3 has 11 amino acids. The CDR3 sequence: CASSASQKQYF. The CDR3 region has the DNA TGTGCCAGTAGCGCCAGTCAGAAGCAGTATTTT.

This clonotype was detected ten times or more. The chain joins TRBV2 to TRBJ2-5; maybe TRBD2 (6 bases). CDR1 is SNHLY and CDR2 is FYNNEI in the germline V gene. This CDR3 has 14 amino acids. V lost 8 bases and J 0 bases, leaving 13 bases between the germline ends. The CDR3 loop is CASRLGPNQETQYF. The CDR3 bases are TGTGCCAGCCGACTAGGTCCTAACCAAGAGACCCAGTACTTC.